This T cell receptor (beta chain) was captured in a study of cytomegalovirus exposure and HLA in healthy donors. Study findings and constraints: Judged likely to be a sequencing artifact was a cluster of highly shared sequence variants.

In the case of this clone: Its antigen remains unknown.

60 Vbeta and 13 Jbeta primers were used in PCR. Here immunoSEQ multiplex PCR was the method, and the copy in TCRdb shows in-frame clones only, minus some. The table records approximately 150,000 clones, roughly 79% of them present only once. This TCR derives from a man younger than 45 in good health and CMV-seronegative. The sequencing input was PBMCs.

DNA for the CDR3: TGTGCCAGCAGCCCCGGTCAGCGGGAGTTCGACAATGAGCAGTTCTTC. Translation gives CASSPGQREFDNEQFF. The V and J genes are TRBV7-6 and TRBJ2-1, with 8 bases that match TRBD2. The CDR3 totals 16 residues. Germline CDR1 is SGHVS and CDR2 is FNYEAQ. V trimming: 5 bases; J trimming: 5 bases; junction bases outside the gene matches: 11. The full variable domain, in which reference TRBV7-6 and TRBJ2-1 provide the parts outside the CDR3, is GAGVSQSPRYKVTKRGQDVALRCDPISGHVSLYWYRQALGQGPEFLTYFNYEAQQDKSGLPNDRFSAERPEGSISTLTIQRTEQRDSAMYRCASSPGQREFDNEQFFGPGTRLTVL.